Listed here is a single TCR beta chain. Antigen unknown. The diagnoses drew upon clinical symptoms, serum thyroxine and TRAb, thyroid ultrasound and orbital computed tomography. V lost 3 bases to trimming and J lost 4 bases; unmatched junction nucleotides: 7. The CDR3 has 14 amino acids. Germline loops: CDR1 DFQATT, CDR2 SNEGSKA (reference sequence). The sample belongs to a study of T cells in Graves' hyperthyroidism and ophthalmopathy. Regarding the study as a whole: Appearing also in blood were most of the thyroid clonotypes expanded above 0.001.

Amplified TCR beta CDR3 regions came from RNA transcripts. Carried out on the TCR CDR3, a first-round RT-PCR used the HTBI primer set. TCRdb re-analysed the multiplex PCR reads in MiXCR, keeping a single row per CDR3 protein. This table has 500,000 to 750,000 distinct CDR3 sequences, 35% to 55% appearing once. The TCR was taken from a woman between 18 and 29 years old with Graves' hyperthyroidism. The chain combines TRBV20-1 with TRBJ1-2; TRBD1 agrees at 8 bases. Input material: peripheral blood or thyroid tissue (not recorded which). The CDR3 DNA reads TGCAGTGCTAGTGAGGGACAGGAATTCTATGGCTACACCTTC. As protein: CSASEGQEFYGYTF.